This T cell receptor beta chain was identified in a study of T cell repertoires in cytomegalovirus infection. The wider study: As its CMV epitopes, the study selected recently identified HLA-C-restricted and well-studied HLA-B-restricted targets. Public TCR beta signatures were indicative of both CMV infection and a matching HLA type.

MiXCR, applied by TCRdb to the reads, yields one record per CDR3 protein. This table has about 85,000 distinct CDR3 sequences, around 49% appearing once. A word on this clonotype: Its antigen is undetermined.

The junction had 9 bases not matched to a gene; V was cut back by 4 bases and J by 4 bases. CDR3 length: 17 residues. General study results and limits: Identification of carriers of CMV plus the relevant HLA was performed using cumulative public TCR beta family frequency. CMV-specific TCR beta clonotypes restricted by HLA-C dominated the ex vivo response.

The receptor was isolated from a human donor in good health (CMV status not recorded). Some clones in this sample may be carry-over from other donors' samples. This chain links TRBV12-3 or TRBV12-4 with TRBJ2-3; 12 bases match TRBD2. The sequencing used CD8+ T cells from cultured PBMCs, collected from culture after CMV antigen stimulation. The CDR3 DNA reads TGTGCCAGCAGTTCGGGACTAGCGGGCTCCTTGGCAGATACGCAGTATTTT. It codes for CASSSGLAGSLADTQYF.